Listed below are T cell receptor beta chains from one sample, sequenced in a study of beta chain bispecific antibodies for T cell cancers. TCRdb re-derived calls from the 5' RACE reads in MiXCR, one entry per CDR3 protein. Of about 20,000 distinct CDR3 sequences in the sample, approximately 1.9% were seen once. Their target antigens are unknown. Sequencing used healthy donor T cells cultured with leukemia cells, obtained from a culture containing a bispecific antibody targeting TCR Vbeta12. Receptors originate from a human donor in good health. Some clones in this sample may be carry-over from other donors' samples. Both conserved end residues are part of each CDR3. Fields, in order: J gene, clone size, D gene, V gene, CDR3 DNA, CDR3 protein. The D gene is left open where the match is weak. Only some rows state a clone size, as once, few, many or a class for expanded clones.

j_gene: TRBJ2-3; abundance: many; d_gene: TRBD2; v_gene: TRBV7-3; CDR3nt: TGTGCCAGCAGCTTATTACGGGGGGGGAAAGATACGCAGTATTTT; CDR3aa: CASSLLRGGKDTQYF
j_gene: TRBJ2-1; abundance: many; d_gene: .; v_gene: TRBV9; CDR3nt: TGTGCCAGCAGCATAGGGGGGTATGAGCAGTTCTTC; CDR3aa: CASSIGGYEQFF
j_gene: TRBJ1-4; abundance: .; d_gene: TRBD1; v_gene: TRBV4-1; CDR3nt: TGCGCCAGCAGCCAGAGGCAGGGGGATGAAAAACTGTTTTTT; CDR3aa: CASSQRQGDEKLFF
j_gene: TRBJ1-6; abundance: .; d_gene: TRBD1; v_gene: TRBV7-9; CDR3nt: TGTGCCAGCAGCGATACAGGGGTAGGTTCACCCCTCCACTTT; CDR3aa: CASSDTGVGSPLHF
j_gene: TRBJ2-2; abundance: many; d_gene: .; v_gene: TRBV27; CDR3nt: TGTGCCAGCAGTTTATTGTTCGCCGGGGAGCTGTTTTTT; CDR3aa: CASSLLFAGELFF
j_gene: TRBJ2-5; abundance: many; d_gene: TRBD1; v_gene: TRBV6-1; CDR3nt: TGTGCCAGCAGGGACGGACAGGGCCCACCCCAGTACTTC; CDR3aa: CASRDGQGPPQYF
j_gene: TRBJ2-7; abundance: many; d_gene: TRBD2; v_gene: TRBV5-6; CDR3nt: TGTGCCAGCAGCTTGGGTGGACTAGCGGGCAACGAGCAGTACTTC; CDR3aa: CASSLGGLAGNEQYF
j_gene: TRBJ2-4; abundance: many; d_gene: .; v_gene: TRBV18; CDR3nt: TGTGCCAGCTCACCGAGGAGAGCCAAAAACATTCAGTACTTC; CDR3aa: CASSPRRAKNIQYF
j_gene: TRBJ2-1; abundance: many; d_gene: .; v_gene: TRBV3-1; CDR3nt: TGTGCCAGCAGCCAAGATCTAGGGACCTTCTACAATGAGCAGTTCTTC; CDR3aa: CASSQDLGTFYNEQFF
j_gene: TRBJ2-7; abundance: many; d_gene: TRBD2; v_gene: TRBV4-1; CDR3nt: TGCGCCAGCAGCCAAGTAGCCCGGGGTAGCGGGGGGGTAACCTACGAGCAGTACTTC; CDR3aa: CASSQVARGSGGVTYEQYF
j_gene: TRBJ1-1; abundance: many; d_gene: .; v_gene: TRBV27; CDR3nt: TGTGCCAGCAGTTTGAGTAGCATGAACACTGAAGCTTTCTTT; CDR3aa: CASSLSSMNTEAFF
j_gene: TRBJ1-1; abundance: many; d_gene: TRBD1; v_gene: TRBV12-5; CDR3nt: TGTGCTAGTGGCGACAGGGGGCAGCACACTGAAGCTTTCTTT; CDR3aa: CASGDRGQHTEAFF
j_gene: TRBJ2-1; abundance: many; d_gene: .; v_gene: TRBV27; CDR3nt: TGTGCCAGCAAACAGACAGACCAAATCTACAATGAGCAGTTCTTC; CDR3aa: CASKQTDQIYNEQFF
j_gene: TRBJ2-1; abundance: many; d_gene: .; v_gene: TRBV20-1; CDR3nt: TGCAGTGCTAGAGGGCCCTCTACCCCCGTGACCTACAATGAGCAGTTCTTC; CDR3aa: CSARGPSTPVTYNEQFF
j_gene: TRBJ1-4; abundance: medium-sized; d_gene: .; v_gene: TRBV4-1; CDR3nt: TGCGCCAGCAGGGAGACGACAGGTGAACTGTTTTTT; CDR3aa: CASRETTGELFF
j_gene: TRBJ2-2; abundance: many; d_gene: .; v_gene: TRBV20-1; CDR3nt: TGCAGTGCTAGTCGGGGAAGGACCGGGGAGCTGTTTTTT; CDR3aa: CSASRGRTGELFF
j_gene: TRBJ2-5; abundance: many; d_gene: .; v_gene: TRBV7-3; CDR3nt: TGTGCCAGCAGCTTAAGCGGCACCCAAGAGACCCAGTACTTC; CDR3aa: CASSLSGTQETQYF
j_gene: TRBJ1-5; abundance: many; d_gene: TRBD1; v_gene: TRBV2; CDR3nt: TGTGCCAGCAGTGAACCCTGGACAGGGGGCGCAGGATTCAGCAATCAGCCCCAGCATTTT; CDR3aa: CASSEPWTGGAGFSNQPQHF
j_gene: TRBJ2-2; abundance: many; d_gene: .; v_gene: TRBV21-1; CDR3nt: TGTGCCAGCAGTATTGTACTAGCGGGGGGGACCGGCACCGGGGAGCTGTTTTTT; CDR3aa: CASSIVLAGGTGTGELFF
j_gene: TRBJ2-7; abundance: many; d_gene: TRBD2; v_gene: TRBV9; CDR3nt: TGTGCCAGCGCGGGAGGGTCCCAGGGCTACGAGCAGTACTTC; CDR3aa: CASAGGSQGYEQYF
j_gene: TRBJ1-4; abundance: many; d_gene: TRBD1; v_gene: TRBV6-6; CDR3nt: TGTGCCAGCAGCCTGGACAGGTCAACAGTTGAAAAACTGTTTTTT; CDR3aa: CASSLDRSTVEKLFF
j_gene: TRBJ1-3; abundance: many; d_gene: .; v_gene: TRBV2; CDR3nt: TGTGCCAGCAGTGGACGTGAGTCTGGAAACACCATATATTTT; CDR3aa: CASSGRESGNTIYF
j_gene: TRBJ1-4; abundance: many; d_gene: .; v_gene: TRBV13; CDR3nt: TGTGCCAGCAGCTCCCGACAGAATGCAACTAATGAAAAACTGTTTTTT; CDR3aa: CASSSRQNATNEKLFF
j_gene: TRBJ2-1; abundance: many; d_gene: .; v_gene: TRBV12-3/TRBV12-4; CDR3nt: TGTGCCAGCAGTTTGGGGGGGGCGACCTACAATGAGCAGTTCTTC; CDR3aa: CASSLGGATYNEQFF
j_gene: TRBJ2-2; abundance: many; d_gene: TRBD2; v_gene: TRBV7-9; CDR3nt: TGTGCCAGCACCCCCCGGGGGGGAAACACCGGGGAGCTGTTTTTT; CDR3aa: CASTPRGGNTGELFF
j_gene: TRBJ1-1; abundance: many; d_gene: .; v_gene: TRBV5-8; CDR3nt: TGTGCCGGTCCGGGGGAGTTCATGAACACTGAAGCTTTCTTT; CDR3aa: CAGPGEFMNTEAFF
j_gene: TRBJ2-5; abundance: many; d_gene: TRBD1; v_gene: TRBV19; CDR3nt: TGTGCCAGCTCTCCCAGGGGACAGGGACGAGAGACCCAGTACTTC; CDR3aa: CASSPRGQGRETQYF
j_gene: TRBJ2-2; abundance: many; d_gene: .; v_gene: TRBV19; CDR3nt: TGTGCCAGTAGTGACGCCGGGAACACCGGGGAGCTGTTTTTT; CDR3aa: CASSDAGNTGELFF
j_gene: TRBJ2-7; abundance: many; d_gene: TRBD2; v_gene: TRBV11-2; CDR3nt: TGTGCCAGCAGCTCTTATCCGGGACTAGCGGGTAGGACCTACGAGCAGTACTTC; CDR3aa: CASSSYPGLAGRTYEQYF
j_gene: TRBJ1-5; abundance: many; d_gene: .; v_gene: TRBV20-1; CDR3nt: TGCAGTGCTAGGGGGACCAATCAGCCCCAGCATTTT; CDR3aa: CSARGTNQPQHF
j_gene: TRBJ2-5; abundance: few; d_gene: .; v_gene: TRBV7-9; CDR3nt: TGTGCCTGCAGCTTAGCAGACGTCTACCAAGAGACCCAGTACTTC; CDR3aa: CACSLADVYQETQYF
j_gene: TRBJ2-5; abundance: medium-sized; d_gene: TRBD1; v_gene: TRBV6-5; CDR3nt: TGTGCCAGCCGGGGGACAGGAGAGACCCAGTACTTC; CDR3aa: CASRGTGETQYF
j_gene: TRBJ1-2; abundance: many; d_gene: .; v_gene: TRBV28; CDR3nt: TGTGCCAGCAGTCCGGCGGGCGCGATCTCGGACTACACCTTC; CDR3aa: CASSPAGAISDYTF
j_gene: TRBJ2-1; abundance: many; d_gene: .; v_gene: TRBV27; CDR3nt: TGTGCCAGCAGTTCCATTCTCCCCTTTCGACGGAGTGACGCCTACAATGAGCAGTTCTTC; CDR3aa: CASSSILPFRRSDAYNEQFF
j_gene: TRBJ2-1; abundance: many; d_gene: .; v_gene: TRBV11-2; CDR3nt: TGTGCCAGCAGCTTAGATCGGCGGGGGCGCTCCTACAATGAGCAGTTCTTC; CDR3aa: CASSLDRRGRSYNEQFF
j_gene: TRBJ2-3; abundance: medium-sized; d_gene: TRBD2; v_gene: TRBV6-6; CDR3nt: TGTGCCAGCAGTTCACCTAGCGGGGGGGCAGATACGCAGTATTTT; CDR3aa: CASSSPSGGADTQYF
j_gene: TRBJ2-5; abundance: few; d_gene: .; v_gene: TRBV5-4; CDR3nt: TGTGCCAGCAGATTGGGACACTTAGAGACCCAGTACTTC; CDR3aa: CASRLGHLETQYF
j_gene: TRBJ1-1; abundance: .; d_gene: TRBD1; v_gene: TRBV7-9; CDR3nt: TGTGCCAGCAGCCCAGAACAGGGGGGACGTGAAGCTTTCTTT; CDR3aa: CASSPEQGGREAFF
j_gene: TRBJ2-7; abundance: many; d_gene: .; v_gene: TRBV27; CDR3nt: TGTGCCACCTCGGTACTTGAGGGCTACGAGCAGTACTTC; CDR3aa: CATSVLEGYEQYF
j_gene: TRBJ2-1; abundance: many; d_gene: .; v_gene: TRBV7-9; CDR3nt: TGTGCCAGCAGCCCTTCGCACGAGCAGTTCTTC; CDR3aa: CASSPSHEQFF
j_gene: TRBJ2-5; abundance: many; d_gene: .; v_gene: TRBV5-4; CDR3nt: TGTGCCAGCAGCGCCCTAGGGGGATCGGAGACCCAGTACTTC; CDR3aa: CASSALGGSETQYF
j_gene: TRBJ2-1; abundance: many; d_gene: .; v_gene: TRBV5-1; CDR3nt: TGCGCCAGCAGCTTGGACAGTTACAATGAGCAGTTCTTC; CDR3aa: CASSLDSYNEQFF
j_gene: TRBJ1-5; abundance: many; d_gene: .; v_gene: TRBV2; CDR3nt: TGTGCCAGCAGTGAATGGGAAGGGATTACCTCCAGTCCCCAGCATTTT; CDR3aa: CASSEWEGITSSPQHF
j_gene: TRBJ2-3; abundance: many; d_gene: TRBD2; v_gene: TRBV20-1; CDR3nt: TGCAGTGCTAGAGAATTAGGGACTAGCGGGGACACAGATACGCAGTATTTT; CDR3aa: CSARELGTSGDTDTQYF
j_gene: TRBJ2-5; abundance: medium-sized; d_gene: TRBD2; v_gene: TRBV20-1; CDR3nt: TGCAGTGCTTTCCCCCTAGCGGGGTTACAAGAGACCCAGTACTTC; CDR3aa: CSAFPLAGLQETQYF
j_gene: TRBJ2-1; abundance: medium-sized; d_gene: .; v_gene: TRBV7-3; CDR3nt: TGTGCCAGCAGCCCGGCGGGGAATGAGCAGTTCTTC; CDR3aa: CASSPAGNEQFF
j_gene: TRBJ1-4; abundance: many; d_gene: .; v_gene: TRBV10-1; CDR3nt: TGCGCCAGCAGTGAAAGAGGGGAAAAACTGTTTTTT; CDR3aa: CASSERGEKLFF
j_gene: TRBJ2-5; abundance: many; d_gene: TRBD2; v_gene: TRBV3-1; CDR3nt: TGTGCCAGCAGCGCACGACTAGCGGGGACTACCCAGTACTTC; CDR3aa: CASSARLAGTTQYF
j_gene: TRBJ1-5; abundance: many; d_gene: TRBD1; v_gene: TRBV2; CDR3nt: TGTGCCAGCACACAGGGGAGTTATAGCAATCAGCCCCAGCATTTT; CDR3aa: CASTQGSYSNQPQHF
j_gene: TRBJ2-7; abundance: many; d_gene: TRBD2; v_gene: TRBV29-1; CDR3nt: TGCAGCGTTGAAGGGACTAGCGGAGGCTACGAGCAGTACTTC; CDR3aa: CSVEGTSGGYEQYF
j_gene: TRBJ1-1; abundance: many; d_gene: .; v_gene: TRBV20-1; CDR3nt: TGCAGTGCTAGAGATCCTAGGCAGGCCTCCCTGAACACTGAAGCTTTCTTT; CDR3aa: CSARDPRQASLNTEAFF
j_gene: TRBJ2-7; abundance: many; d_gene: TRBD2; v_gene: TRBV20-1; CDR3nt: TGCAGTGCCATGGGACTAGCGGGGAACTACGAGCAGTACTTC; CDR3aa: CSAMGLAGNYEQYF
j_gene: TRBJ2-1; abundance: many; d_gene: TRBD2; v_gene: TRBV4-1; CDR3nt: TGCGCCAGCAGCCGGGATGAGCGGGGGTATGAGCAGTTCTTC; CDR3aa: CASSRDERGYEQFF
j_gene: TRBJ2-7; abundance: many; d_gene: TRBD2; v_gene: TRBV6-1; CDR3nt: TGTGCCAGCAGCCCAGCGGGGTCCTACGAGCAGTACTTC; CDR3aa: CASSPAGSYEQYF